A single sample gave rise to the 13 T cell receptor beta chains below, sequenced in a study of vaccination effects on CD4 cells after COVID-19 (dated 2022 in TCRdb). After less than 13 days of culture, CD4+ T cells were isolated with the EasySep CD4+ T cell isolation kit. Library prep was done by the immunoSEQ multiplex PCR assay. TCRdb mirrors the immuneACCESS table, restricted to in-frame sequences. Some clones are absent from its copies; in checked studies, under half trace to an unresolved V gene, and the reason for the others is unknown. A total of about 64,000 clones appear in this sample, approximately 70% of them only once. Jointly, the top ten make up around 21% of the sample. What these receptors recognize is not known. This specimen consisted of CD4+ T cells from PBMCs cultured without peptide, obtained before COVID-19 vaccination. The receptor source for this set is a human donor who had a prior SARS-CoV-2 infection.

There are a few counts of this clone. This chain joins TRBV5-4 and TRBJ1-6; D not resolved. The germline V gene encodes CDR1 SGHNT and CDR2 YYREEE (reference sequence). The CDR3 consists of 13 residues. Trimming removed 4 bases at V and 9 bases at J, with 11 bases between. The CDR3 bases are TGTGCCAGCAGCCCCGGGCAAGGTTCACCCCTCCACTTT. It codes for CASSPGQGSPLHF.

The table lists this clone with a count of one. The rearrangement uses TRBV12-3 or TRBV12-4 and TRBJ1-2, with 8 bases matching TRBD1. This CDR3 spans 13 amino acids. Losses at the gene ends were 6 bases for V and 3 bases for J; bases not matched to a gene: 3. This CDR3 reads CASSQTGDYGYTF. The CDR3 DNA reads TGTGCCAGCAGCCAGACAGGGGACTATGGCTACACCTTC.

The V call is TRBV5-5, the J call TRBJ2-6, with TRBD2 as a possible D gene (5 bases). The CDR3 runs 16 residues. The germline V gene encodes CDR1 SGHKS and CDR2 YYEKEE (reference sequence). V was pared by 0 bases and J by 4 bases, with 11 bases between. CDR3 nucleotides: TGTGCCAGCAGCTTGGTGGTCGGGGTAGGGGCCAACGTCCTGACTTTC. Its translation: CASSLVVGVGANVLTF.

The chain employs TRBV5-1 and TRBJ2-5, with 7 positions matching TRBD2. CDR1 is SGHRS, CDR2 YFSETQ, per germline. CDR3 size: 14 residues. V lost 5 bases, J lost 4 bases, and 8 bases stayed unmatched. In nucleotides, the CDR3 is TGCGCCAGCAGGGCGGGGGTGGGCCGAGAGACCCAGTACTTC. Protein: CASRAGVGRETQYF.

The CDR3 nucleotides are TGTGCCAGCAGCCGGGACGAGAATTCACCCCTCCACTTT. This sequence encodes CASSRDENSPLHF. The chain employs TRBV7-8 and TRBJ1-6, with D tentatively TRBD1 (5 bases). The CDR3 extends over 13 amino acids. The V and J ends lost 5 bases and 7 bases respectively, with 9 bases between them. CDR1 is SGHVS, CDR2 FQNEAQ, per germline.

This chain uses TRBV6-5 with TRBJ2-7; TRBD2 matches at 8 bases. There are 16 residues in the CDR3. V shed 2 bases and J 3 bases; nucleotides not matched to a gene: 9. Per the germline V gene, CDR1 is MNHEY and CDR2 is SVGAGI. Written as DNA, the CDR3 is TGTGCCAGCAGTTACGCTTTCGCGGGAGGATTCTACGAGCAGTACTTC. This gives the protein CASSYAFAGGFYEQYF.

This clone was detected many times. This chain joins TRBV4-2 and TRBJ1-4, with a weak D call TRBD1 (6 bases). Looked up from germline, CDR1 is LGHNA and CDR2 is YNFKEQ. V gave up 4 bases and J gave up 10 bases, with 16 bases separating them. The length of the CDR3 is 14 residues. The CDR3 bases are TGTGCCAGCAGCCCCATCCCACAGGGTTTAAAACTGTTTTTT. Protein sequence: CASSPIPQGLKLFF.

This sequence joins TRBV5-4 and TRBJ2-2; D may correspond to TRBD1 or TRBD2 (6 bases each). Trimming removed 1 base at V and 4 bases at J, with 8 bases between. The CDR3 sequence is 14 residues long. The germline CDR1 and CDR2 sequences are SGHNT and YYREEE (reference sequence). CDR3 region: CASSLRGATGELFF. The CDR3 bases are TGTGCCAGCAGCTTGAGGGGGGCCACCGGGGAGCTGTTTTTT.

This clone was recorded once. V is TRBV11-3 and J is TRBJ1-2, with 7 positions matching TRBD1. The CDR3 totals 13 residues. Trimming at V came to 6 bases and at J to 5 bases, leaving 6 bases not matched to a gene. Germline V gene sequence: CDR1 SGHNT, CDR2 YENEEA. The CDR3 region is CASSRQGQYGYTF. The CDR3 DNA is TGTGCCAGCAGTCGACAGGGACAGTATGGCTACACCTTC.

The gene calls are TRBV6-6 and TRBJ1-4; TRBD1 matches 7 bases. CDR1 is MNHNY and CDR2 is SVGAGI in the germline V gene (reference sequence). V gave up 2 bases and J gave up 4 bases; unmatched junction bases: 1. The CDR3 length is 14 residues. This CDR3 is CASSYGTDNEKLFF. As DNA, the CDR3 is TGTGCCAGCAGTTACGGGACAGATAATGAAAAACTGTTTTTT.

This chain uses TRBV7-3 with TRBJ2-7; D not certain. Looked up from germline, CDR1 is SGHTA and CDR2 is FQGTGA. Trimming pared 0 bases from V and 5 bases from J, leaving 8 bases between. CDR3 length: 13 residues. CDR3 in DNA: TGTGCCAGCAGCTTAACGGGCGGAGACGAGCAGTACTTC. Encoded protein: CASSLTGGDEQYF.

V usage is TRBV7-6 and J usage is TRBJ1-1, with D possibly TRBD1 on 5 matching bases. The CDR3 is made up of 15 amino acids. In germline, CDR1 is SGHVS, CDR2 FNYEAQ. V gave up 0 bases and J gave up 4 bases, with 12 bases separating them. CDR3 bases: TGTGCCAGCAGCTTAGCGGGCGGGGCTCGCACTGAAGCTTTCTTT. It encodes CASSLAGGARTEAFF.

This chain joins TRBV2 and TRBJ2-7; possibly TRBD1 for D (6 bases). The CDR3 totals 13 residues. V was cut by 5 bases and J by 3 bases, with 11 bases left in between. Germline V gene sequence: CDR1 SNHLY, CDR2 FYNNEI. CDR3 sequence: CASSRQENYEQYF. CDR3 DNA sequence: TGTGCCAGCAGTCGACAGGAGAACTACGAGCAGTACTTC.